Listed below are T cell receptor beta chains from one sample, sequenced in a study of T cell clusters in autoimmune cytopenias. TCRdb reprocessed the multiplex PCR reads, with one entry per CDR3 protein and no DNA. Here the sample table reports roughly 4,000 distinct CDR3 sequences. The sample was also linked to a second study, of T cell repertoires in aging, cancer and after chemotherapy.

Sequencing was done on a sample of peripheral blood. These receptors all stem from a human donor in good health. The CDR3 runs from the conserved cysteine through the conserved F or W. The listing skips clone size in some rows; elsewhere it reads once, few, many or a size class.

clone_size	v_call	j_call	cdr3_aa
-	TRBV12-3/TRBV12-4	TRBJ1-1	CASSFDRGLNTEAFF
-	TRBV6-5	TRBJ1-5	CASSIGQPPLYSNQPQHF
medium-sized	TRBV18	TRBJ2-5	CASSPRTSGGRETQYF
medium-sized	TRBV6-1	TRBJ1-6	CASSEGAYNSPLHF
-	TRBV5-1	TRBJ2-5	CASSLGRGGGGTQYF
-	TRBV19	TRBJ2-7	CASSTGQGTYEQYF
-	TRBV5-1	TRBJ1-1	CASSLAGTKSTEAFF
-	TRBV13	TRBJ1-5	CASRQGANQPQHF
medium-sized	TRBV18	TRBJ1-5	CASSSFRGGNQPQHF
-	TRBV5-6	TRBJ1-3	CASSPGGPISGNTIYF
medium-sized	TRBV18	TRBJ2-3	CASSPGQTDTQYF
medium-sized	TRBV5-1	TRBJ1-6	CASSPEGRYNSPLHF
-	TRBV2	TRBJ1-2	CASSDYLDDGYTF
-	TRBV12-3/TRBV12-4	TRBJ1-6	CASRSDRRSSYNSPLHF
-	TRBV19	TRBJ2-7	CASGTSGGGTGEQYF
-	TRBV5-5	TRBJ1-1	CASSSRQAMNNEAFF
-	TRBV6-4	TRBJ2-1	CASSGQGRTNGEQFF
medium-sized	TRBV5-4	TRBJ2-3	CASSLDPLAGGGDTQYF
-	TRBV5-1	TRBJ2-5	CASSLGPGGETQYF
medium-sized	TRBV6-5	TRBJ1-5	CASSLRGNQPQHF